This entry describes one T cell receptor beta chain. Its cognate antigen is unknown. There are 17 residues in the CDR3. The trim removed 0 bases at V and 3 bases at J, leaving 6 bases unmatched. From germline, CDR1 is MNHEY and CDR2 SVGAGI. The entry originates in a study of identical twins. Study-wide points: Researchers reported excess low generation probability among twin-shared out-of-frame alpha sequences.

TCRdb analysed the 5' RACE reads with MiXCR anew, one entry per CDR3 protein. Of about 660,000 distinct CDR3 sequences listed, over 8.5% were seen once; the top ten hold 0.98%. The data were also submitted as part of a second study, on yellow fever vaccine responses in identical twins.

This sequence was found in a woman between 18 and 29 years old in good health. Sequencing was carried out using PBMCs. The chain has TRBV6-5 and TRBJ2-1; the match to TRBD1 covers 9 bases. CDR3 coding DNA: TGTGCCAGCAGTTACTCGACTAGGACAGGGGTCTACAATGAGCAGTTCTTC. Translation: CASSYSTRTGVYNEQFF.